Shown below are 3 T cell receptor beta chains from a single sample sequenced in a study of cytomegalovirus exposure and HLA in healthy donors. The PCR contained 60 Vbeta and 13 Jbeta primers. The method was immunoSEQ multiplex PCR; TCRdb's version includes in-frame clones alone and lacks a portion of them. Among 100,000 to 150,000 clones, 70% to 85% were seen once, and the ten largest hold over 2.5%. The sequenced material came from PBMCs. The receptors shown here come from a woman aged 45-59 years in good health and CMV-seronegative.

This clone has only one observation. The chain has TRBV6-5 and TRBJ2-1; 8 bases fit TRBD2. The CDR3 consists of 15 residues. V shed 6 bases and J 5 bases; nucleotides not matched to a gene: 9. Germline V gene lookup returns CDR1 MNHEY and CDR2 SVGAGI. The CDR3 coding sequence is TGTGCCAGCAGGAGCGGGGGAAGCCCTCACAATGAGCAGTTCTTC. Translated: CASRSGGSPHNEQFF.

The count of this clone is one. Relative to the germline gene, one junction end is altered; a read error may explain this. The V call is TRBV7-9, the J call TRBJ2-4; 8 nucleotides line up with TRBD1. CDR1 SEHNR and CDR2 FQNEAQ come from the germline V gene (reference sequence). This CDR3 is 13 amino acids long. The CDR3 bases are TGTTCCAGCAGCCGAGGACAGGGCAACATTCAGTACTTC. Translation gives CSSSRGQGNIQYF.

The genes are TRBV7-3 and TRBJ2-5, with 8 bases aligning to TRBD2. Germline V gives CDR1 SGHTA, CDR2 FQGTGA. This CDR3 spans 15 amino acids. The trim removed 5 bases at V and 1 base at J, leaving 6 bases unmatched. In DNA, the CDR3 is TGTGCCAGCAGCCCAATAGCGGGACTCCAAGAGACCCAGTACTTC. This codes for CASSPIAGLQETQYF.